Reported below is one T cell receptor (beta chain). What it binds is unknown. For repertoire sequencing, the TCR beta CDR3 regions were amplified from RNA transcripts. First-round RT-PCR with HTBI primers preceded a second-round multiplex PCR. TCRdb ran MiXCR on the multiplex PCR reads and lists one entry per CDR3 protein. In the table there are about 620,000 distinct CDR3 sequences, about a fifth of which are singletons. This sample was included in a study of Graves' ophthalmopathy and Graves' hyperthyroidism. General study points: Thyroid clonotypes that were expanded above 0.001 frequency mostly also appeared in blood. The 13-signature model separated ophthalmopathy from stable hyperthyroidism at 85% to 90% sensitivity and around 80% specificity.

Stable hyperthyroidism denotes an absence of ophthalmopathy throughout 18 months of follow-up. Sampling over 8 ml of fresh peripheral blood provided the PBMCs. Specimen: peripheral blood. The sequence was collected from a young woman with stable Graves' hyperthyroidism. Some clones in this sample may be carry-over from other donors' samples.

CDR3 coding DNA: TGTGCCAGCAGGACGGGGGGCGCAGGCCCAAATTCACCCCTCCACTTT. Protein product: CASRTGGAGPNSPLHF. The genes are TRBV6-1 and TRBJ1-6; D might be TRBD1 (6 bases). There are 16 residues in the CDR3. V lost 6 bases to trimming and J lost 7 bases, with 19 bases between them. Germline V gene lookup returns CDR1 MNHNS and CDR2 SASEGT.